A selection of T cell receptor beta chains follows, all from one sample in a study of human T cells and chemical hapten exposure. MiXCR was run by TCRdb on the RACE reads, yielding one entry per CDR3 protein. In the table there are 70,000 to 80,000 distinct CDR3 sequences, around a third of which are singletons. The sequenced sample was whole blood, obtained in connection with sensitization to the hapten diphenylcyclopropenone (DPC). The receptors come from a man in his forties or fifties with alopecia areata. Some clones in this sample may be carry-over from other donors' samples. The CDR3 runs from the conserved cysteine through the conserved F or W. The D gene is left open where the match is weak. The listing skips clone size in some rows; elsewhere it reads once, few, many or a size class.

v_call	cdr3_length	clone_size	j_call	d_call	cdr3_nt	cdr3_aa
TRBV27	14	-	TRBJ1-1	-	TGTGCCAGCAGTTTAAATGGCAGGAACACTGAAGCTTTCTTT	CASSLNGRNTEAFF
TRBV24-1	15	few	TRBJ2-1	-	TGTGCCACCAGTGATCGCAGGGGAAGGCTCAATGAGCAGTTCTTC	CATSDRRGRLNEQFF
TRBV24-1	13	few	TRBJ1-1	-	TGTGCCACAAGCCGGGGGCGGAACACTGAAGCTTTCTTT	CATSRGRNTEAFF
TRBV10-3	14	-	TRBJ2-7	TRBD2	TGTGCCATCAGGGCAGCGGGACCTACGGGGGAGCAGTACTTC	CAIRAAGPTGEQYF
TRBV12-3/TRBV12-4	14	-	TRBJ2-7	TRBD1	TGTGCCAGCAGTATAGGGACAGGGGTCAGCGAGCAGTACTTC	CASSIGTGVSEQYF
TRBV28	13	-	TRBJ1-1	-	TGTGCCAGCAGTTTATTAGCGGTGGGTGAAACTTTCTTT	CASSLLAVGETFF
TRBV12-3/TRBV12-4	14	-	TRBJ1-6	TRBD1	TGTGCCAGCAGTTTAACAGGGGGAGATTCACCCCTCCACTTT	CASSLTGGDSPLHF
TRBV7-7	12	-	TRBJ2-1	-	TGTGCCAGCAGCTCCACGGGCGATGAGCAGTTCTTC	CASSSTGDEQFF
TRBV4-1	13	-	TRBJ2-7	-	TGCGCCAGCAGCCGCCCCCCGGGTCACGAGCAGTACTTC	CASSRPPGHEQYF
TRBV2	12	-	TRBJ1-1	TRBD1	TGTGCCAGCCGGGACAGGGCCACTGAAACTTTCTTT	CASRDRATETFF
TRBV5-6	16	once	TRBJ1-5	-	TGTGCCAGCAGCTTGGCCGCCGAAGTTAGCAATCAGCCCCAGCATTTT	CASSLAAEVSNQPQHF
TRBV7-9	12	medium-sized	TRBJ1-1	-	TGTGCCAGCAGCTTTGCGGGGGCTGAAGCTTTCTTT	CASSFAGAEAFF
TRBV12-3/TRBV12-4	15	-	TRBJ2-7	TRBD2	TGTGCCAGCAGTACCGGGACTAGCGGATCCTACGAGCAGTACTTC	CASSTGTSGSYEQYF
TRBV20-1	13	few	TRBJ1-2	TRBD1	TGCAGTGCATCCTCGACAGGGGGGGATGGCTACACCTTC	CSASSTGGDGYTF
TRBV7-9	13	few	TRBJ1-5	-	TGTGCCAGCAGCAAATCAGGGAATCAGCCCCAGCATTTT	CASSKSGNQPQHF
TRBV11-3	13	few	TRBJ2-3	-	TGTGCCAGCAGCTTTCTGAGCGCGGATACGCAGTATTTT	CASSFLSADTQYF
TRBV12-3/TRBV12-4	13	few	TRBJ1-2	-	TGTGCCAGCAGTCCCCGCGCGGACTATGGCTACACCTTC	CASSPRADYGYTF
TRBV6-1	13	few	TRBJ2-7	-	TGTGCCAGCAGTGAAGCCCCCGAGGGCGAGCAGTACTTC	CASSEAPEGEQYF
TRBV7-9	15	few	TRBJ2-1	-	TGTGCCAGCAGCTTAGATCCCGCACCCGACAATGAGCAGTTCTTC	CASSLDPAPDNEQFF
TRBV2	15	once	TRBJ1-5	-	TGTGCCAGCAGTGAATTGATACGGGTTGGCCAGCCCCAGCATTTT	CASSELIRVGQPQHF
TRBV20-1	14	-	TRBJ2-7	TRBD1	TGCAGTGCTAGAGATTGGGGACAGGGCAACGAGCAGTACTTC	CSARDWGQGNEQYF
TRBV5-1	13	few	TRBJ2-7	-	TGCGCCAGCAGCCCTCTAGGGGGTGTGGTGCAGTACTTC	CASSPLGGVVQYF
TRBV2	15	once	TRBJ1-5	TRBD1	TGTGCCAGTCGGGGACAGGGTAATAGCAATCAGCCCCAGCATTTT	CASRGQGNSNQPQHF
TRBV21-1	17	-	TRBJ2-7	-	TGTGCCAGCAGCAGAACTAGCGGGAGGACCTACTCCTACGAGCAGTACTTC	CASSRTSGRTYSYEQYF
TRBV14	16	once	TRBJ2-1	-	TGTGCCAGCAGCCAAGATAGTTTGCGGTCCTCCTATGAGCAGTTCTTC	CASSQDSLRSSYEQFF
TRBV20-1	13	-	TRBJ1-1	-	TGCAGTGCTTCTCCGGGACGGGGCACTGAAGCTTTCTTT	CSASPGRGTEAFF
TRBV7-9	13	-	TRBJ2-7	TRBD2	TGTGCCAGCAGCTCGGGGGGTCGGGACGAGCAGTACTTC	CASSSGGRDEQYF
TRBV20-1	15	few	TRBJ2-5	TRBD2	TGCAGTGCTAGGGCTAGCGGGAGGGCCCAAGAGACCCAGTACTTC	CSARASGRAQETQYF
TRBV9	14	few	TRBJ2-3	-	TGTGCCAGCAGCCACCTGCCAGAGACAGATACGCAGTATTTT	CASSHLPETDTQYF
TRBV7-2	17	few	TRBJ2-6	TRBD1	TGTGCCAGCAGCTTTCAGGGGGCAAGCTCTGGGGCCAACGTCCTGACTTTC	CASSFQGASSGANVLTF
TRBV20-1	14	-	TRBJ2-1	-	TGCAGTGCTAGAGATAACAGCTCCTACAATGAGCAGTTCTTC	CSARDNSSYNEQFF
TRBV7-6	14	-	TRBJ1-1	-	TGTGCCAGCAGCCTACGGGCGGGTGACACTGAAGCTTTCTTT	CASSLRAGDTEAFF
TRBV20-1	12	few	TRBJ2-1	TRBD1	TGCAGTGGAACTGCCAGGGGGAATGAGCAGTTCTTC	CSGTARGNEQFF
TRBV7-6	15	-	TRBJ2-6	TRBD1	TGTGCCAGCAGCCAAGACAGGGCTGGGGCCAACGTCCTGACTTTC	CASSQDRAGANVLTF
TRBV29-1	13	-	TRBJ2-1	TRBD2	TGCAGCGTTCTACCGACTAGCTACCATGAGCAGTTCTTC	CSVLPTSYHEQFF
TRBV5-1	12	-	TRBJ1-1	TRBD1	TGCGCCAGCAGCTTGCCGACAGGGTTAGCTTTCTTT	CASSLPTGLAFF
TRBV2	13	-	TRBJ2-1	-	TGTGCCAGCAGTGCACAGGCCTACAATGAGCAGTTCTTC	CASSAQAYNEQFF
TRBV7-9	14	few	TRBJ1-1	-	TGTGCCAGCAGCCCATCCCTCTGGACACCAGAAGCTTTCTTT	CASSPSLWTPEAFF
TRBV20-1	14	few	TRBJ1-3	-	TGCAGTGCTAGTCCCGCGGTCTCTGGAAACACCATATATTTT	CSASPAVSGNTIYF
TRBV6-6	12	-	TRBJ2-5	TRBD1	TGTGCCAGCAGTCGACAGGGGGAGACCCAGTACTTC	CASSRQGETQYF
TRBV7-9	12	few	TRBJ1-4	-	TGTGCCAGCAGCTTAGTTAATGAAAAACTGTTTTTT	CASSLVNEKLFF
TRBV7-9	14	-	TRBJ2-5	TRBD2	TGTGCCAGCAGCGACAGCGGGGCCGACCGGGCCCAGTACTTC	CASSDSGADRAQYF
TRBV7-8	14	-	TRBJ2-7	TRBD1	TGTGCCAGCAGCCCCAGGGGGTCGGCCTACGAGCAGTACTTC	CASSPRGSAYEQYF
TRBV6-2/TRBV6-3	16	many	TRBJ2-3	-	TGTGCCAGCAGTTACTCGACTCGCCCAGGCGCAGATACGCAGTATTTT	CASSYSTRPGADTQYF
TRBV12-3/TRBV12-4	12	-	TRBJ2-2	-	TGTGCCAGCCTCGGGGGAACCGGGGAGCTGTTTTTT	CASLGGTGELFF
TRBV2	16	-	TRBJ2-3	-	TGTGCCAGCAGTGAAGCGGCTTGGGGGAGCACAGATACGCAGTATTTT	CASSEAAWGSTDTQYF
TRBV7-3	15	-	TRBJ2-1	-	TGTGCCAGCAGCTTAACGTCCGGTGGGGCGGGGGAGCAGTTCTTC	CASSLTSGGAGEQFF
TRBV2	16	few	TRBJ2-3	TRBD2	TGTGCCAGCAGGCCCGGGACTAGCGGGAGTGGAGATACGCAGTATTTT	CASRPGTSGSGDTQYF
TRBV6-1	14	many	TRBJ2-1	-	TGTGCCATCCAGGATTATACTAGCACCAATGAGCAGTTCTTC	CAIQDYTSTNEQFF
TRBV6-2/TRBV6-3	14	few	TRBJ1-5	-	TGTGCCAGCTGGCAATCGGGAGTAAATCAGCCCCAGCATTTT	CASWQSGVNQPQHF
TRBV20-1	15	-	TRBJ2-5	TRBD1	TGCAGTGCTAGAGCCTCCGGGACAGCACGAGAGACCCAGTACTTC	CSARASGTARETQYF
TRBV4-2	18	-	TRBJ2-7	TRBD2	TGTGCCAGCAGCCAAGAACCTAGCGGGAGGGCCCTTAGCTACGAGCAGTACTTC	CASSQEPSGRALSYEQYF
TRBV7-9	14	-	TRBJ1-4	-	TGTGCCAGCAGCTCCGACAGGCTGGGAGAAAAACTGTTTTTT	CASSSDRLGEKLFF
TRBV6-5	13	-	TRBJ2-1	-	TGTGCCAGCAGTTCGACAGTGAGGGATGAGCAGTTCTTC	CASSSTVRDEQFF
TRBV9	15	-	TRBJ2-1	-	TGTGCCAGCAGCGTAGATAGCGGAAACTACAATGAGCAGTTCTTC	CASSVDSGNYNEQFF
TRBV20-1	14	-	TRBJ1-2	-	TGCAGTGCCCCACTAGGGGGGTACCAAGGTGGCTACACCTTC	CSAPLGGYQGGYTF
TRBV10-3	14	-	TRBJ2-3	TRBD1	TGTGCCATCAGAGCCGGGACAGCGGCAGATACGCAGTATTTT	CAIRAGTAADTQYF